Sequencing of this T cell receptor (beta chain) was carried out in a study of radiotherapy plus CTLA-4 blockade in lung cancer listed by TCRdb under 2018. As for the study more broadly: Objective responses occurred in approximately 19% of enrolled patients, and roughly 30% achieved disease control.

Libraries were constructed by the immunoSEQ multiplex PCR assay. The table was pulled from immuneACCESS by TCRdb, which kept in-frame rearrangements only. Such tables lose some clones; where checked, under half of the loss comes from unresolved V genes, and the rest has no known cause. The sample records tens of thousands of clones, 80% to 85% of which are singletons. The leading ten clones occupy 0.82% of the sample. Beyond this particular receptor, the publication reports: After treatment with radiotherapy and ipilimumab, TCR clones that originated in tumors expanded in peripheral blood. The strongest predictors of response, as reported, were early dynamic changes in blood T cell clones along with a rise in serum interferon-beta after radiation.

V is pared back by 0 bases and J by 4 bases, with 15 bases lying between the germline termini. Measured from the cysteine to the phenylalanine, the CDR3 is 16 residues long. The read is trimmed to its CDR3 DNA, 48 bases read in frame from base 1. The germline V gene gives CDR1 as SGHRS and CDR2 as YFSETQ. On this clone itself: Its antigen is unknown. One base away there is no much larger clone; base qualities are not given.

The study tested focal radiation therapy combined with CTLA-4 blockade (ipilimumab) in patients with chemo-refractory metastatic non-small-cell lung cancer. The sequenced sample was peripheral blood, obtained from a patient treated with radiotherapy plus ipilimumab. The rearrangement combines TRBV5-1 with TRBJ2-3; the D segment could be TRBD1, given 6 matching bases. The source of this sequence is a human donor with non-small cell lung cancer who had stable disease on radiotherapy plus ipilimumab. For the CDR3, the sequence is CASSLDRRGSSDTQYF. The bases read TGCGCCAGCAGCTTGGATCGCAGGGGATCATCAGATACGCAGTATTTT.